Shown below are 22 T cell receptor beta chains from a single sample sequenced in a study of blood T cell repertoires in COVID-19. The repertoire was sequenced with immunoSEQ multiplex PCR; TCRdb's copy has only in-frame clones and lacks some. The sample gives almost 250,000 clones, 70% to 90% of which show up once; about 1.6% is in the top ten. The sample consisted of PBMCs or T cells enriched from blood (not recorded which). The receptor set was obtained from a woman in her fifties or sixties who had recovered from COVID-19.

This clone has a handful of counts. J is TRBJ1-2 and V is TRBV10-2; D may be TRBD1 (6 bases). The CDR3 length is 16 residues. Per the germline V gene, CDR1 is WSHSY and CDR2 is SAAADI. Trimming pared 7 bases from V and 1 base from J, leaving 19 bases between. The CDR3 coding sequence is TGCGCCAGCAAGGGCAGGGGCCCCCAACTTAACTATGGCTACACCTTC. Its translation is CASKGRGPQLNYGYTF.

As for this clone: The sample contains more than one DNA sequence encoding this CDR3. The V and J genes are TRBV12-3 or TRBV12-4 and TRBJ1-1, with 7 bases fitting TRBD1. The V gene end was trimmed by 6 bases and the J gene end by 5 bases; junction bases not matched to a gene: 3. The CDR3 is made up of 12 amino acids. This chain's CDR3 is CASSPGGTEAFF. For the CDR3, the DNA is TGTGCCAGCAGCCCAGGGGGGACTGAAGCTTTCTTT.

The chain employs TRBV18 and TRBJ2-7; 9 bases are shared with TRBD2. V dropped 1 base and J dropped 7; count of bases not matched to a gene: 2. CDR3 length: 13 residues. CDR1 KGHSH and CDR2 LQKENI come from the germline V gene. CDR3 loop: CASSPLAGEEQYF. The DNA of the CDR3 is TGTGCCAGCTCACCACTAGCGGGAGAGGAGCAGTACTTC.

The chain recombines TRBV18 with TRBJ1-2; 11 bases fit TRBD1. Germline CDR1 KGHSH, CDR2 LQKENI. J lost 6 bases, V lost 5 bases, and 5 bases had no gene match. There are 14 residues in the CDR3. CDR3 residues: CASSTGQGGNGYTF. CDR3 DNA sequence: TGTGCCAGCTCAACGGGACAGGGGGGTAATGGCTACACCTTC.

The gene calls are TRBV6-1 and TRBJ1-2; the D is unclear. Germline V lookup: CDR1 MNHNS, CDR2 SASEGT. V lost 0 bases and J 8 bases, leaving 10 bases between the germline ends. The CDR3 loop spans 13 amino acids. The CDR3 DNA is TGTGCCAGCAGTGAAGCGCACGGACTCGGCTACACCTTC. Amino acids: CASSEAHGLGYTF.

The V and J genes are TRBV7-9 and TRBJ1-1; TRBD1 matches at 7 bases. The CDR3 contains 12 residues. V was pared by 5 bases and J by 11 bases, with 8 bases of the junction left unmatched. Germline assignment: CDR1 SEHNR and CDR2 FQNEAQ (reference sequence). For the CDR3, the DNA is TGTGCCAGCAGCGGGGATCAGGGGGTGGCTTTCTTT. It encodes CASSGDQGVAFF.

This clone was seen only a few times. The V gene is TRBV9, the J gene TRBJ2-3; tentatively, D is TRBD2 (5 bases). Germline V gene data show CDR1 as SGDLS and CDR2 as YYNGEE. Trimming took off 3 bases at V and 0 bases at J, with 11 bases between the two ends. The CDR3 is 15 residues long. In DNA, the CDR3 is TGTGCCAGCAGCGGTTCGGGGTTTAGCACAGATACGCAGTATTTT. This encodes CASSGSGFSTDTQYF.

The CDR3 nucleotides read TGTGCCAGCAGCTTATCTAGCGGGAGGTCCAATGAGCAGTTCTTC. This codes for CASSLSSGRSNEQFF. V and J are TRBV7-2 and TRBJ2-1; 11 positions agree with TRBD2. Trimming took 2 bases from V and 6 from J; bases not matched to a gene: 3. Germline CDR1 and CDR2: SGHTA and FQGNSA. This CDR3 region has 15 residues.

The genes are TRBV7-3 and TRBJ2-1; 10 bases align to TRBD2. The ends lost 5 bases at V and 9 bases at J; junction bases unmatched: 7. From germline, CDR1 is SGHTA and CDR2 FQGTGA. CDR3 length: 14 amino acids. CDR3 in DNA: TGTGCCAGCAGCGCCAGCGGGAGGGCCCCTGAGCAGTTCTTC. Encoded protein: CASSASGRAPEQFF.

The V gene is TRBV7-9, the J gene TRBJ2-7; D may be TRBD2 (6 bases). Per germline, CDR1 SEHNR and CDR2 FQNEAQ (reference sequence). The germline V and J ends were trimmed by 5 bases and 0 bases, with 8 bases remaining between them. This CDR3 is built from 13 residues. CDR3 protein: CASSTGSSYEQYF. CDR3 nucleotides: TGTGCCAGCAGCACCGGGAGCTCCTACGAGCAGTACTTC.

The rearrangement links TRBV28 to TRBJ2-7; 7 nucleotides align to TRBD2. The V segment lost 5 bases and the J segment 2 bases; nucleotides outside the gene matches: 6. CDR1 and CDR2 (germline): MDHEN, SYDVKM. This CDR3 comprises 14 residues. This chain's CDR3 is CASSPWEGAYEQYF. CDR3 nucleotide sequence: TGTGCCAGCAGTCCCTGGGAGGGTGCCTACGAGCAGTACTTC.

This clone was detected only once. This CDR3 reads CASSFAGGEQYF. As DNA, the CDR3 is TGTGCCAGCAGCTTCGCCGGAGGCGAGCAGTACTTC. The chain combines TRBV11-3 with TRBJ2-7; tentatively, D is TRBD2 (5 bases). The CDR3 contains 12 residues. Germline CDR1 and CDR2: SGHNT and YENEEA. Trimming removed 3 bases at V and 6 bases at J, with 9 bases between.

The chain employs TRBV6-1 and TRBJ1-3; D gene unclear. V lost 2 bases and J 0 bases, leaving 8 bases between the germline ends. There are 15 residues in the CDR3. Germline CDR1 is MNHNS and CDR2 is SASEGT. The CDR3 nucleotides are TGTGCCAGCAGTGAATATGAGGGCTCTGGAAACACCATATATTTT. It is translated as CASSEYEGSGNTIYF.

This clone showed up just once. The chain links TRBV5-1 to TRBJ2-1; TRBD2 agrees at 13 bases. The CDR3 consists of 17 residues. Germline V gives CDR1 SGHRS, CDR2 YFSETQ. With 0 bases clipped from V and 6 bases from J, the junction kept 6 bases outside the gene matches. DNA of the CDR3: TGCGCCAGCAGCTTGGAGACTAGCGGGAGGTTGGCCAATGAGCAGTTCTTC. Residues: CASSLETSGRLANEQFF.

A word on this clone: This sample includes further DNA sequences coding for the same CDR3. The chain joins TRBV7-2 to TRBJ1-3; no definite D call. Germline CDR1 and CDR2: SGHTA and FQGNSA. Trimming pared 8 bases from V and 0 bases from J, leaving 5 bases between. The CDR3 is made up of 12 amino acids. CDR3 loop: CASRSSGNTIYF. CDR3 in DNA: TGTGCCAGCCGTAGCTCTGGAAACACCATATATTTT.

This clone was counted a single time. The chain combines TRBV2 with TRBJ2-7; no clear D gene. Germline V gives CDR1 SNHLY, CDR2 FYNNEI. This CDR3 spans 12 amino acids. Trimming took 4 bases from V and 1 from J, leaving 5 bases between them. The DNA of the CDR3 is TGTGCCAGCAGTGTGACATCCTACGAGCAGTACTTC. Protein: CASSVTSYEQYF.

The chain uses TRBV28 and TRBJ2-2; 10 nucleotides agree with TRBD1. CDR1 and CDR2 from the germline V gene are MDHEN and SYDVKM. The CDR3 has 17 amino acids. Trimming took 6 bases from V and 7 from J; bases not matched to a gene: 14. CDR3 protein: CASSPKPGTGVNGELFF. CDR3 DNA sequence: TGTGCCAGCAGCCCAAAACCTGGGACAGGGGTTAACGGGGAGCTGTTTTTT. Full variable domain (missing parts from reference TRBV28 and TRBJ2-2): DVKVTQSSRYLVKRTGEKVFLECVQDMDHENMFWYRQDPGLGLRLIYFSYDVKMKEKGDIPEGYSVSREKKERFSLILESASTNQTSMYLCASSPKPGTGVNGELFFGEGSRLTVL.

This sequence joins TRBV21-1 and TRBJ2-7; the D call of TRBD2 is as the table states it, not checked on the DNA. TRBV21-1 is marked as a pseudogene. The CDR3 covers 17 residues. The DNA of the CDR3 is TGTGCCAGCACCGCACTAGCGGGGACCCAACTAAGCTACGAGCAGTACTTC. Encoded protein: CASTALAGTQLSYEQYF.

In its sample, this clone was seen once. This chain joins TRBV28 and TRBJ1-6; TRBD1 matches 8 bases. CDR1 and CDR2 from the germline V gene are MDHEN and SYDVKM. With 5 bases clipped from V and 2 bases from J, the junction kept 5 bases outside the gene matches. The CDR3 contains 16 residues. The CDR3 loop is CASSPKDRAYNSPLHF. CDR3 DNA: TGTGCCAGCAGTCCCAAGGACAGGGCCTATAATTCACCCCTCCACTTT. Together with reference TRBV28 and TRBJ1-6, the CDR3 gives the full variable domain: DVKVTQSSRYLVKRTGEKVFLECVQDMDHENMFWYRQDPGLGLRLIYFSYDVKMKEKGDIPEGYSVSREKKERFSLILESASTNQTSMYLCASSPKDRAYNSPLHFGNGTRLTVT.

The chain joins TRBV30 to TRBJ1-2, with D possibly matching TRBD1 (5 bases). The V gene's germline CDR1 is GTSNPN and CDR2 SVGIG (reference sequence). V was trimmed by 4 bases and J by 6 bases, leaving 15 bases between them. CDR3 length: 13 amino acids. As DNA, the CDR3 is TGTGCCTGGAACGCGGGACTGCGAGATGGCTACACCTTC. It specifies CAWNAGLRDGYTF.

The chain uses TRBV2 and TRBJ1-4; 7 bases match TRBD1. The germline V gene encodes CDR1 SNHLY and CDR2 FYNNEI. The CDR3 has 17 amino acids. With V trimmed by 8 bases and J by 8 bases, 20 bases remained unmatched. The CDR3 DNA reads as TGTGCCAGCTTAGAACCACTAGGACAGGCCCCCGAGGAAAAACTGTTTTTT. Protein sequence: CASLEPLGQAPEEKLFF. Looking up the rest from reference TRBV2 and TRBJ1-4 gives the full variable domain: EPEVTQTPSHQVTQMGQEVILRCVPISNHLYFYWYRQILGQKVEFLVSFYNNEISEKSEIFDDQFSVERPDGSNFTLKIRSTKLEDSAMYFCASLEPLGQAPEEKLFFGSGTQLSVL.

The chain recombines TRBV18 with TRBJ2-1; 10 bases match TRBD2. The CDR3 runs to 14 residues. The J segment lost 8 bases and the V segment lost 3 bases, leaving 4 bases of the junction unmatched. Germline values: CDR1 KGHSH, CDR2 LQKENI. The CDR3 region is CASSPSLAGDEQFF. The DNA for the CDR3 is TGTGCCAGCTCACCCTCGCTAGCGGGAGATGAGCAGTTCTTC.